The entry that follows covers one TCR beta chain sequence. Its antigen specificity is not known. No much larger clonotype is one base removed from it; base qualities were not supplied. These data come from a study of OX40 agonist ivuxolimab in advanced cancers. Concerning the study at large: The costimulatory receptor OX40 (CD134) was targeted by ivuxolimab, a fully human IgG2 agonistic monoclonal antibody. Of the 50 to 55 patients in dose escalation, around 19 had hepatocellular carcinoma, about 15 had melanoma, 9 had renal cell carcinoma and 9 had head and neck cancer. Peripheral TCRbeta sequencing was intended to test whether TCR sequence diversity was altered and clonal T-cell expansion was caused by ivuxolimab. The monotherapy dose-escalation portion (N = 52 patients) of the phase I ivuxolimab trial is reported in the paper. Intravenous ivuxolimab was administered to patients every 2 weeks at six dose levels: 0.01, 0.1, 0.3, 1.5, 3 and 10 mg/kg. Partial responses were achieved by three dose-escalation patients, of whom one had hepatocellular carcinoma and two had cutaneous melanoma. In the dose-escalation cohort, approximately 82% of patients were male, and the mean age was approximately 55 years, with a range of roughly 23 to 85. Patients were allowed to have had prior anti-PD-1, anti-PD-L1 or anti-CTLA-4 therapy, and less than 45% of the dose-escalation patients had previously received checkpoint inhibitors. General study outcomes and caveats: In partial responders in the 0.1-3.0 mg/kg groups, normalized peripheral clonal expansion was found to be among the lowest, especially among CD8+ T cells. Clonal expansion of both CD4+ and CD8+ blood T cells was observed from baseline to week 6 at doses 0.1 to 3.0 mg/kg. On average, CD8+ T cells showed more expanded clones than CD4+ T cells after ivuxolimab. The antigen specificity of the peripheral T cells that underwent clonal expansion was not determined. Low levels of normalized T-cell clonal expansion were also seen in some nonresponding patients.

Genomic DNA was extracted from sorted cells for sequencing of the TCRbeta CDR3 region. TCRbeta CDR3 regions were sequenced using the immunoSEQ Assay. TCRdb carries this immuneACCESS record with in-frame sequences only. Its versions omit some clonotypes, under half of them owing to an unresolved V gene in the studies checked, with the rest unexplained. The sample profile shows more than 65,000 clones; about 88% of them were found once. 0.65% to 0.9% of the sample is in the top ten clones. The trial excluded patients who had a history of autoimmune disease or who were on systemic immunosuppression. Peripheral blood for TCR sequencing was collected from all dose cohorts at baseline, on cycle 4 day 1, and on cycle 7 day 1. The samples were taken from a phase I, first-in-human, multicenter, open-label dose-escalation trial of ivuxolimab. Adults with locally advanced or metastatic melanoma, renal cell carcinoma, hepatocellular carcinoma or head and neck squamous cell carcinoma were enrolled in the trial. Before TCR sequencing, CD4+ T cells and CD8+ T cells were sorted from peripheral blood as separate populations.

V is cut by 2 bases and J by 7 bases, and the space between the germline ends is 12 bases. CDR1 and CDR2, looked up from the germline V gene, are MDHEN and SYDVKM. Including cysteine and phenylalanine, the CDR3 has 14 amino acids. CDR3 DNA is the only sequence kept; it has 42 bases, read in frame from the first base. The source was CD4+ or CD8+ T cells sorted from blood, collected in a trial of the OX40 agonist ivuxolimab. The sequence was obtained from an adult with an advanced solid tumor such as melanoma, head and neck, liver or kidney cancer. Recombination connected TRBV28 to TRBJ1-5, with no confident D gene call. CDR3 protein: CASSLGSAGQPQHF. The DNA sequence is given as TGTGCCAGCAGTTTAGGATCCGCTGGCCAGCCCCAGCATTTT.